This T cell receptor beta chain was documented in a study of blood T cells in healthy people across ages. Regarding the study as a whole: A roughly linear age-dependent decrease characterized TCR beta diversity per million T cells.

As to this clonotype: Its antigen is as yet unknown.

With a J-beta primer mix and a sample-barcoded 5' primer, a second PCR ran about 7 to 11 cycles. From the 5' RACE reads, TCRdb called clonotypes with MiXCR, one entry per CDR3 protein. The sample consists of some 1,500,000 distinct CDR3 sequences, 40% to 45% of them appearing once. CDR1 and CDR2 (germline): SGHTA, FQGNSA. V shed 0 bases and J 4 bases; nucleotides not matched to a gene: 5. The CDR3 contains 18 residues. The rearrangement joins TRBV7-2 to TRBJ2-1; 14 nucleotides align to TRBD2. The source is a woman aged 18-29 years in good health. Material: blood. The CDR3 is CASSLAGGLAGVYNEQFF. In DNA form, the CDR3 reads TGTGCCAGCAGCTTAGCGGGGGGACTAGCGGGGGTTTACAATGAGCAGTTCTTC.